This TCR beta chain is from a study of regulatory T cells in long-lasting Graves disease. A remark on this clonotype: What it binds is unknown. At one end the junction does not follow the germline gene, possibly because of a read error.

Stated time point: persistent/refractory GD, antithyroid drugs over 5 years with positive TRAb. Construction of the TCR library relied on RNA isolated from PBMCs. American Thyroid Association guidelines served as the basis for diagnosing Graves' disease. HTBI primers from iRepertoire and Arm-PCR of CDR3 regions yielded the TCR beta libraries. TCRdb itself ran the multiplex PCR reads through MiXCR, one entry per CDR3 protein. This table has some 300,000 distinct CDR3 sequences, roughly 21% appearing once. Whole-study results and caveats: Newly diagnosed patients had higher TCR diversity than persistent Graves' patients did. The small sample size may have reduced accuracy. Persistent disease preferred TRBV28, TRBJ1-2 and TRBJ2-5.

CDR1 and CDR2 from the germline V gene are DFQATT and SNEGSKA (reference sequence). The CDR3 covers 13 residues. The TCR sequence derives from a female donor with Graves disease. The chain carries TRBV20-1 and TRBJ2-7; 10 bases agree with TRBD2. The sample in question was peripheral blood mononuclear cells (PBMCs), obtained when the disease was refractory, from a patient treated with antithyroid drugs. The CDR3 nucleotides are TGCAGTGCCGCCAGCGAACTAGCGGGACTCTTGAACTTC. Translating it yields CSAASELAGLLNF.